These 24 T cell receptor beta chains were all obtained from the same sample, sequenced in a study of blood T cell repertoires in COVID-19. TCRdb's table, derived via immunoSEQ multiplex PCR, lists solely in-frame clones and lacks some. Of roughly 200,000 clones in the sample, about 88% were seen once. Sample: peripheral blood. The receptors were gathered from a woman between 40 and 50 years old who had recovered from COVID-19.

This clone has only one observation. The chain is built from TRBV7-9 and TRBJ1-4; TRBD1 matches 7 bases. This CDR3 is 17 amino acids long. J lost 7 bases, V lost 4 bases, and 15 bases had no gene match. Germline CDR1 reads SEHNR; CDR2 reads FQNEAQ (reference sequence). CDR3 amino acids: CASSSGGTDRVGEKLFF. In DNA form, the CDR3 reads TGTGCCAGCAGCTCCGGGGGAACTGACAGGGTTGGTGAAAAACTGTTTTTT. The full variable domain, with the rest looked up from reference TRBV7-9 and TRBJ1-4, is DTGVSQNPRHKITKRGQNVTFRCDPISEHNRLYWYRQTLGQGPEFLTYFQNEAQLEKSRLLSDRFSAERPKGSFSTLEIQRTEQGDSAMYLCASSSGGTDRVGEKLFFGSGTQLSVL.

The rearrangement uses TRBV6-5 and TRBJ2-7, with 10 nucleotides matching TRBD2. CDR3 size: 16 residues. The germline V gene has CDR1 MNHEY and CDR2 SVGAGI. The J segment lost 7 bases and the V segment lost 3 bases, leaving 12 bases of the junction unmatched. In DNA form, the CDR3 reads TGTGCCAGCAGTTATTGGACTAGCGGAACTCCTTTTGAGCAGTACTTC. This encodes CASSYWTSGTPFEQYF.

The V call is TRBV11-1, the J call TRBJ2-3, with D unclear. Germline CDR1 SGHAT, CDR2 FQDESV (reference sequence). Trimming took off 5 bases at V and 5 bases at J, with 17 bases between the two ends. This CDR3 comprises 15 residues. This chain's CDR3 is CASSQRPGLRDTQYF. The DNA of the CDR3 is TGTGCCAGCAGCCAAAGACCGGGTCTCCGAGATACGCAGTATTTT.

The V call is TRBV19, the J call TRBJ1-1; D gene ambiguous. CDR1 is LNHDA, CDR2 SQIVND, per germline (reference sequence). The CDR3 totals 13 residues. The germline V and J ends were trimmed by 0 bases and 10 bases, with 12 bases remaining between them. CDR3 loop: CASSIDVSRVAFF. Here the CDR3 DNA reads TGTGCCAGTAGTATAGATGTCTCGAGAGTAGCTTTCTTT.

The J gene is TRBJ2-1, the V gene TRBV27; D is ambiguous. V lost 11 bases to trimming and J lost 6 bases, with 11 bases between them. Germline V gene sequence: CDR1 MNHEY, CDR2 SMNVEV (reference sequence). The CDR3 has 11 amino acids. Here the CDR3 reads CASGAANEQFF. The CDR3 bases are TGTGCCTCAGGTGCAGCCAATGAGCAGTTCTTC.

The chain uses TRBV10-3 and TRBJ2-2, with D tentatively TRBD2 (5 bases). The germline gives CDR1 ENHRY, CDR2 SYGVKD. Trimming cost V 8 bases and J 1 base, with 17 bases left between them. CDR3 length: 16 amino acids. Here the CDR3 DNA reads TGTGCCATCCAGGCTGCGAGGGCCAGGAACACCGGGGAGCTGTTTTTT. The encoded protein is CAIQAARARNTGELFF.

This clone was seen a single time. The V call is TRBV19, the J call TRBJ2-5, with 7 bases fitting TRBD2. The ends lost 3 bases at V and 4 bases at J; junction bases unmatched: 8. The CDR3 covers 15 residues. Germline CDR1 LNHDA, CDR2 SQIVND (reference sequence). Here the CDR3 reads CASSIGGSWGETQYF. For the CDR3, the DNA is TGTGCCAGTAGTATCGGCGGGAGCTGGGGAGAGACCCAGTACTTC.

The V call is TRBV28, the J call TRBJ2-7, with unresolved D. Between the trimmed V and J ends, which lost 5 bases and 6 bases, there was a span of 14 bases. From germline, CDR1 is MDHEN and CDR2 SYDVKM. This CDR3 has 13 residues. In nucleotides, the CDR3 is TGTGCCAGCAGTCCCGGCCGCCGGGTCGAGCAGTACTTC. This gives the protein CASSPGRRVEQYF.

The chain carries TRBV21-1 and TRBJ2-7; the table assigns TRBD2, which was not confirmed against the DNA. TRBV21-1 is a pseudogene locus. The CDR3 contains 17 residues. In DNA, the CDR3 is TGTGCCAGCAGCAAAGCTCCACTAGCGCTAAAAACCTACGAGCAGTACTTC. Protein product: CASSKAPLALKTYEQYF.

The V gene is TRBV7-8, the J gene TRBJ2-5; 10 nucleotides line up with TRBD1. CDR1 SGHVS and CDR2 FQNEAQ come from the germline V gene. CDR3 length: 16 residues. V lost 5 bases, J lost 5 bases, and 11 bases stayed unmatched. CDR3: CASSPLGTGVQETQYF. DNA for the CDR3: TGTGCCAGCAGCCCCCTGGGGACAGGGGTCCAGGAGACCCAGTACTTC.

The chain uses TRBV4-1 and TRBJ2-2; 10 nucleotides line up with TRBD1. The CDR3 is 17 amino acids. Germline CDR1 is MGHRA and CDR2 is YSYEKL. With V trimmed by 0 bases and J by 7 bases, 8 bases remained unmatched. The CDR3 region is CASSQEIGTGEYGELFF. The CDR3 nucleotides are TGCGCCAGCAGCCAAGAGATTGGGACAGGGGAGTACGGGGAGCTGTTTTTT.

CDR3 DNA: TGTGCCTGGACTCGCGGGACAGCGAGTATCTATGGCTACACCTTC. The encoded protein is CAWTRGTASIYGYTF. J is TRBJ1-2 and V is TRBV30, with 7 positions matching TRBD1. The CDR3 consists of 15 residues. J gave up 4 bases and V 4 bases, and 12 bases lay outside the gene matches. In germline, CDR1 is GTSNPN, CDR2 SVGIG (reference sequence).

This chain uses TRBV5-6 with TRBJ2-1; TRBD2 agrees at 8 bases. V was clipped by 6 bases and J by 8 bases; unmatched bases: 16. Germline V CDR1 and CDR2: SGHDT, YYEEEE. This CDR3 contains 16 residues. In DNA, the CDR3 is TGTGCCAGCACAACCCTAGGGCGGGGGGTTATCGATGAGCAGTTCTTC. This sequence encodes CASTTLGRGVIDEQFF.

The sample holds one count of this clone. The chain carries TRBV15 and TRBJ1-6; D remains unclear. V lost 3 bases, J lost 8 bases, and 11 bases lay in between. The CDR3 is 14 amino acids. Germline V gives CDR1 LNHNV, CDR2 YYDKDF (reference sequence). Here the CDR3 reads CATSRNAEDSPLHF. DNA of the CDR3: TGTGCCACCAGCAGGAACGCTGAGGATTCACCCCTCCACTTT.

This sequence joins TRBV7-9 and TRBJ2-4, with TRBD1 matching 8 bases. Trimming removed 3 bases from V and 7 bases from J; junction bases left unmatched: 5. The germline gives CDR1 SEHNR, CDR2 FQNEAQ (reference sequence). The CDR3 extends over 14 amino acids. For the CDR3, the DNA is TGTGCCAGCAGCTTGGGCAGGGGGCGGAACATTCAGTACTTC. It codes for CASSLGRGRNIQYF.

A few counts support this clone. This chain connects TRBV2 to TRBJ1-5, with D maybe TRBD1 (6 bases). Trimming shortened V by 8 bases and J by 6 bases, and 14 bases separated the two germline ends. CDR3 length: 13 residues. In germline, CDR1 is SNHLY, CDR2 FYNNEI. Written as DNA, the CDR3 is TGTGCCAGCGGAGGACAGCAGAGTCAGCCCCAGCATTTT. Its translation is CASGGQQSQPQHF.

V is TRBV7-9 and J is TRBJ2-3; a possible D gene is TRBD2 (5 bases). The CDR3 is made up of 18 amino acids. V gave up 5 bases and J gave up 6 bases, with 27 bases separating them. Germline V gene lookup returns CDR1 SEHNR and CDR2 FQNEAQ (reference sequence). CDR3 in DNA: TGTGCCAGCAGCCTACATCGGAATCCGGGATCCCAGTGGGATACGCAGTATTTT. Translation gives CASSLHRNPGSQWDTQYF.

CDR3 sequence: CATQSPGYAEAFF. The CDR3 bases are TGTGCCACTCAGTCCCCAGGGTATGCTGAAGCTTTCTTT. The rearrangement links TRBV6-5 to TRBJ1-1; D may be TRBD1 (5 bases). V was cut by 10 bases and J by 6 bases, with 18 bases left in between. CDR1 is MNHEY, CDR2 SVGAGI, per germline. This CDR3 has 13 residues.

The V gene is TRBV18, the J gene TRBJ1-2; TRBD1 matches at 7 bases. Per the germline V gene, CDR1 is KGHSH and CDR2 is LQKENI. Unmatched junction bases numbered 4, after V lost 3 bases and J lost 0 bases. This CDR3 region has 15 residues. The CDR3 DNA sequence: TGTGCCAGCTCACCTATGGACAGGACTAACTATGGCTACACCTTC. This sequence encodes CASSPMDRTNYGYTF.

The chain joins TRBV5-4 to TRBJ1-2; D is perhaps TRBD1 (5 bases). V was shortened by 0 bases and J by 3 bases, with 18 bases between the two germline ends. This CDR3 is 17 amino acids long. Per germline, CDR1 SGHNT and CDR2 YYREEE (reference sequence). The CDR3: CASSLAAWTQTDYGYTF. The CDR3 DNA is TGTGCCAGCAGCTTGGCTGCCTGGACACAAACAGACTATGGCTACACCTTC.

The genes are TRBV10-3 and TRBJ1-2, with D unclear. Germline CDR1 ENHRY, CDR2 SYGVKD. This CDR3 contains 15 residues. V was pared by 1 base and J by 8 bases, with 17 bases between. The CDR3 DNA reads as TGTGCCATCAGTGAGTATGAGGGAACCGCTTACGGCTACACCTTC. Its protein product is CAISEYEGTAYGYTF.

This clone was observed a handful of times. V and J are TRBV28 and TRBJ1-2, with 7 bases fitting TRBD1. CDR1 and CDR2 from the germline V gene are MDHEN and SYDVKM. The junction had 2 bases not matched to a gene; V was cut back by 4 bases and J by 0 bases. The length of the CDR3 is 14 residues. Written as DNA, the CDR3 is TGTGCCAGCAGTTCGGGACAGTCTAACTATGGCTACACCTTC. It is translated as CASSSGQSNYGYTF.

The chain uses TRBV5-1 and TRBJ2-4; 7 bases are shared with TRBD2. Per germline, CDR1 SGHRS and CDR2 YFSETQ. The junction had 6 bases not matched to a gene; V was cut back by 0 bases and J by 9 bases. The CDR3 runs 14 residues. Written as DNA, the CDR3 is TGCGCCAGCAGCTTGGAGATAGGGAGGGGCATTCAGTACTTC. This codes for CASSLEIGRGIQYF.

This clone appeared a single time. The chain has TRBV4-2 and TRBJ1-2, with TRBD1 identical over 8 bases. The CDR3 runs to 14 residues. V trimming: 4 bases; J trimming: 2 bases; junction bases outside the gene matches: 3. The germline gives CDR1 LGHNA, CDR2 YNFKEQ. CDR3 DNA: TGTGCCAGCAGCCCGGGACAGGAGAACTATGGCTACACCTTC. Translating it yields CASSPGQENYGYTF.